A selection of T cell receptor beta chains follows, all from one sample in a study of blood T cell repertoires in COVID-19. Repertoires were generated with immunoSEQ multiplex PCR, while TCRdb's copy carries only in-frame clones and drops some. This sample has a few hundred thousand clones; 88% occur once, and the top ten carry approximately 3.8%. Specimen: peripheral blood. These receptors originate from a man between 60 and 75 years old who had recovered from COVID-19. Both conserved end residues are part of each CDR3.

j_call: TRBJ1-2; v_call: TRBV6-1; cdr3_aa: CASSSTGYGYTF
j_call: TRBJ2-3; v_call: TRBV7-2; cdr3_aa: CASSPREGSTDTQYF
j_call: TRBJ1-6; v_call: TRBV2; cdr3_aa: CASTRHVNENSPLHF
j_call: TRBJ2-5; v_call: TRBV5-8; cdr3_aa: CASSLEGQGQETQYF
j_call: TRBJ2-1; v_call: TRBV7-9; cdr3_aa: CASSIIAGSYNEQFF
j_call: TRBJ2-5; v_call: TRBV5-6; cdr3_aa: CASSFPNPQETQYF
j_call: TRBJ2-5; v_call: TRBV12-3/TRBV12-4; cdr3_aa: CASSGTRRETQYF
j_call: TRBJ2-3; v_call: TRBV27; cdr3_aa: CASSSHLGGGTDTQYF
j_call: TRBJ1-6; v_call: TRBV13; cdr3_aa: CASSPQGKGRHNSPLHF
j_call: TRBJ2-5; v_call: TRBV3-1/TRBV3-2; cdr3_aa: CASSLRDSLPSQETQYF
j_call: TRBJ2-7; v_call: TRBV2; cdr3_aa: CASRDTGTYEQYF
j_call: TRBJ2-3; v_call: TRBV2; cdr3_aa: CASSKDRASTDTQYF
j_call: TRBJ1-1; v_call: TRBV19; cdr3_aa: CASSIYFRGNPTEAFF
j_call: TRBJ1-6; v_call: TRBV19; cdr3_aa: CASSMLAPFQGSPLHF
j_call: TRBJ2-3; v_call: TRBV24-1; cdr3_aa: CATSDLGTSGGQSDTQYF
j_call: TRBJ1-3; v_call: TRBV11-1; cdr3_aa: CASSLLQGNTIYF
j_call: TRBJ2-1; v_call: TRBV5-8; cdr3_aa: CASSLGQGGVNEQFF
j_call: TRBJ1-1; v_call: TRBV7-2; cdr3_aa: CASSIGQGVGTEAFF
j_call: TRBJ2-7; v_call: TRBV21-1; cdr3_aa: CASSNRTYTYYEQYF
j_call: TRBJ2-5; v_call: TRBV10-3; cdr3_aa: CAISESGQQKETQYF
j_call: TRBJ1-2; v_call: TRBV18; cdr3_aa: CASSPTDGQINCF
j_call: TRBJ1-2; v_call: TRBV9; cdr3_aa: CASWGEHRGGSYGYTF
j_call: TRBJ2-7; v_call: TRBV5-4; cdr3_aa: CASSSTGQGAYEQYF
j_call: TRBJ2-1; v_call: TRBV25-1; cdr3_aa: CASSERQGSYEQFF
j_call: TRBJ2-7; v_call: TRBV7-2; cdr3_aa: CASSLTTGSYEQYF
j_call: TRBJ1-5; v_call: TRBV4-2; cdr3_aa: CASSLETGMRSHSNQPQHF
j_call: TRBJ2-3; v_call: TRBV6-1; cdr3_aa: CASSDGRGQFTDTQYF
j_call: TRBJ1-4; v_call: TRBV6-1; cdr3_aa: CASSPRDPGGEKLFF
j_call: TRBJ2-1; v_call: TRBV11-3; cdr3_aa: CASSKDRGEQFF
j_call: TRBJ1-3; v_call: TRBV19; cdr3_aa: CASSITGSGNTIYF
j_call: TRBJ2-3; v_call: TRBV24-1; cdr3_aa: CATSGPGLAGGVYTDTQYF
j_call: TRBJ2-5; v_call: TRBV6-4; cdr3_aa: CASSPSGGAWETQYF
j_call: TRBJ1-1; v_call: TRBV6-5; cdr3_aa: CASSYNSNTEAFF
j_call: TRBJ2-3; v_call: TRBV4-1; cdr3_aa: CASSHGGTASTDTQYF
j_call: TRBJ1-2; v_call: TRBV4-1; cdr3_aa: CASSQDTIRGEGYGYTF
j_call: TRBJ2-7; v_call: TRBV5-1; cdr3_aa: CASSRQQSTYEQYF
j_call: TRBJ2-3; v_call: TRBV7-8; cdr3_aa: CASILQHGTDTQYF
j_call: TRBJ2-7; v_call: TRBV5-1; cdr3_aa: CASSSGTGGGSYEQYF
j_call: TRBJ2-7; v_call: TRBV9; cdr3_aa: CASSRGTSVYEQYF
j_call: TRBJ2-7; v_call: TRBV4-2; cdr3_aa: CASSQGTGTYEQYF
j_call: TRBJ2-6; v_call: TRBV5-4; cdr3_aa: CASSFSTGSLSGANVLTF
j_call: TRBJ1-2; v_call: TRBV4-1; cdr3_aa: CASSQYRTGRTNYGYTF
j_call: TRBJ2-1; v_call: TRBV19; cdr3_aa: CASSRWGDEQFF
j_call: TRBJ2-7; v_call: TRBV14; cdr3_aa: CASSLTPSGGEFGEQYF
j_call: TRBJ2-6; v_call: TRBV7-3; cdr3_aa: CASSLTPGTGANVLTF
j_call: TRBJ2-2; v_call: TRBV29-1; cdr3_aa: CSVAGTSQGGELFF